These 26 T cell receptor beta chains were sequenced from one sample in a study of blood T cell repertoires in COVID-19. The method was immunoSEQ multiplex PCR; TCRdb's version includes in-frame clones alone and lacks a portion of them. The sample carries nearly 25,000 clones, 82% recorded once. Sequenced material: peripheral blood. The receptors come from a human donor in a cohort sampled during active COVID-19.

The V gene is TRBV18, the J gene TRBJ1-1, with TRBD1 as a possible D gene (6 bases). Trimming removed 4 bases from V and 1 base from J, with 10 bases in between. This CDR3 is built from 14 residues. Germline CDR1 and CDR2: KGHSH and LQKENI. In nucleotides, the CDR3 is TGTGCCAGCTCACAGGGGGTCGGGAACACTGAAGCTTTCTTT. Its translation: CASSQGVGNTEAFF.

The chain combines TRBV4-1 with TRBJ2-7; a possible D gene is TRBD2 (5 bases). V dropped 0 bases and J dropped 4 bases, with 13 bases sitting between them. CDR1 is MGHRA, CDR2 YSYEKL, per germline. The CDR3 has 15 amino acids. DNA of the CDR3: TGCGCCAGCAGCCAAGAATCTAGCCCGGAATACGAGCAGTACTTC. This encodes CASSQESSPEYEQYF.

The chain has TRBV7-3 and TRBJ2-1, with D unclear. Trimming removed 0 bases from V and 5 bases from J, with 8 bases in between. The germline CDR1 and CDR2 sequences are SGHTA and FQGTGA. This CDR3 contains 14 residues. The CDR3 is CASSLTAGDNEQFF. Here the CDR3 DNA reads TGTGCCAGCAGCTTAACAGCCGGAGACAATGAGCAGTTCTTC.

This chain joins TRBV7-2 and TRBJ2-7; D is perhaps TRBD2 (6 bases). This CDR3 comprises 14 residues. V was cut by 5 bases and J by 7 bases, with 18 bases left in between. Germline V gene data show CDR1 as SGHTA and CDR2 as FQGNSA. As DNA, the CDR3 is TGTGCCAGCAGCATCGCGGGACCTACGAAAGAGCAGTACTTC. This codes for CASSIAGPTKEQYF.

The genes are TRBV29-1 and TRBJ2-6, with TRBD1 identical over 8 bases. This CDR3 has 15 residues. V shed 2 bases, J shed 2 bases, and the junction held 2 bases outside the gene matches. The V gene's germline CDR1 is SQVTM and CDR2 ANQGSEA. CDR3 sequence (DNA): TGCAGCGTTGAACAGGGGGCTACTGGGGCCAACGTCCTGACTTTC. Translated, it gives CSVEQGATGANVLTF.

The J gene is TRBJ1-6, the V gene TRBV2, with a weak D call TRBD1 (6 bases). CDR1 and CDR2 (germline): SNHLY, FYNNEI. The CDR3 covers 17 residues. The V end was cut by 1 base, the J end by 3 bases, with 13 bases between. The CDR3 spells CASSEEGRGLYNSPLHF. The CDR3 nucleotides read TGTGCCAGCAGTGAAGAGGGCAGGGGCCTCTATAATTCACCCCTCCACTTT.

This sequence joins TRBV5-4 and TRBJ2-3; 7 nucleotides align to TRBD2. Germline CDR1 SGHNT, CDR2 YYREEE (reference sequence). CDR3 length equals 14 residues. The ends lost 3 bases at V and 0 bases at J; junction bases unmatched: 1. CDR3 sequence (DNA): TGTGCCAGCAGCTCGGGGGGAAGCACAGATACGCAGTATTTT. It yields the protein CASSSGGSTDTQYF.

The chain employs TRBV5-1 and TRBJ2-3; 9 nucleotides line up with TRBD2. Germline CDR1 reads SGHRS; CDR2 reads YFSETQ. The CDR3 spans 22 residues. After removal of 6 bases from V and 4 bases from J, the junction contained 30 bases not matched to a gene. The CDR3 sequence: CASKWSSGAERNPGEIADTQYF. In DNA, the CDR3 is TGCGCCAGCAAGTGGTCTAGCGGGGCGGAACGGAACCCAGGGGAGATTGCAGATACGCAGTATTTT.

The rearrangement links TRBV5-4 to TRBJ2-3, with a possible D match to TRBD1 (6 bases). Germline CDR1 and CDR2: SGHNT and YYREEE (reference sequence). This CDR3 region has 16 residues. V lost 0 bases to trimming and J lost 1 base, with 12 bases between them. Written as DNA, the CDR3 is TGTGCCAGCAGCTTGGCAGGGGTTTTTGGCACAGATACGCAGTATTTT. Residues: CASSLAGVFGTDTQYF.

This chain joins TRBV24-1 and TRBJ2-1; TRBD1 matches at 8 bases. Germline-derived CDR1 and CDR2 are KGHDR and SFDVKD. The CDR3 is 15 amino acids. Germline trimming cut 9 bases from V and 0 bases from J; bases unmatched to any gene: 6. The CDR3 spells CATSRQGTSYNEQFF. CDR3 nucleotide sequence: TGTGCCACCTCTAGACAGGGGACCTCCTACAATGAGCAGTTCTTC.

This CDR3 is CASSYAAGSYEQYF. DNA for the CDR3: TGTGCCAGCAGTTACGCCGCGGGCTCCTACGAGCAGTACTTC. The chain combines TRBV6-5 with TRBJ2-7, with D tentatively TRBD2 (5 bases). The germline CDR1 and CDR2 sequences are MNHEY and SVGAGI. The CDR3 runs to 14 residues. V was cut by 2 bases and J by 0 bases, with 8 bases left in between.

This rearrangement joins TRBV19 to TRBJ2-5; 7 bases match TRBD1. The CDR3 has 15 residues. Losses at the gene ends were 8 bases for V and 5 bases for J; bases not matched to a gene: 14. Germline V gene data show CDR1 as LNHDA and CDR2 as SQIVND (reference sequence). CDR3 region: CASARDSLLRETQYF. In DNA form, the CDR3 reads TGTGCCAGTGCCCGGGACAGCCTACTCCGGGAGACCCAGTACTTC.

The rearrangement links TRBV7-2 to TRBJ2-1; 12 bases agree with TRBD2. V gave up 5 bases and J gave up 0 bases; unmatched junction bases: 11. The CDR3 is 19 amino acids. The V gene's germline CDR1 is SGHTA and CDR2 FQGNSA. The CDR3, as DNA: TGTGCCAGCAGCCTCCCGGGACTAGCGGGCCAGAGCTCCTACAATGAGCAGTTCTTC. It encodes CASSLPGLAGQSSYNEQFF. Full variable domain (missing parts from reference TRBV7-2 and TRBJ2-1): GAGVSQSPSNKVTEKGKDVELRCDPISGHTALYWYRQSLGQGLEFLIYFQGNSAPDKSGLPSDRFSAERTGGSVSTLTIQRTQQEDSAVYLCASSLPGLAGQSSYNEQFFGPGTRLTVL.

The chain links TRBV6-1 to TRBJ1-2; D perhaps matches TRBD1 (6 bases). Looked up from germline, CDR1 is MNHNS and CDR2 is SASEGT. The CDR3 contains 16 residues. V shed 2 bases and J shed 0 bases, with 13 bases lying between them. The CDR3 bases are TGTGCCAGCAGTGAATATGCAGGGGCTACTAACTATGGCTACACCTTC. It yields the protein CASSEYAGATNYGYTF.

In its sample, this clone was seen once. The J gene is TRBJ2-5, the V gene TRBV4-2; TRBD2 aligns across 10 bases. The CDR3 is made up of 15 amino acids. Germline V lookup: CDR1 LGHNA, CDR2 YNFKEQ. The ends lost 8 bases at V and 1 base at J; junction bases unmatched: 7. As DNA, the CDR3 is TGTGCCAGCTGTGGTAGCGGGGGGTCCCAAGAGACCCAGTACTTC. It codes for CASCGSGGSQETQYF.

The genes are TRBV11-2 and TRBJ2-5; TRBD1 agrees at 9 bases. Germline V gives CDR1 SGHAT, CDR2 FQNNGV. This CDR3 spans 15 amino acids. V gave up 1 base and J gave up 5 bases; unmatched junction bases: 5. The CDR3 nucleotides are TGTGCCAGCAGCTTAGGGGGGACAGGGACGGAGACCCAGTACTTC. It yields the protein CASSLGGTGTETQYF.

The chain is built from TRBV29-1 and TRBJ2-5; 8 positions agree with TRBD1. The CDR3 runs 15 residues. After removal of 0 bases from V and 4 bases from J, the junction contained 7 bases not matched to a gene. CDR1 and CDR2 (germline): SQVTM, ANQGSEA. Here the CDR3 reads CSVEDPRTGTETQYF. Written as DNA, the CDR3 is TGCAGCGTTGAAGATCCCCGGACAGGGACAGAGACCCAGTACTTC.

The chain couples TRBV5-1 to TRBJ1-2; the D is unclear. The CDR3 runs to 14 residues. The V gene lost 0 bases and the J gene lost 6 bases, with 12 bases spanning the gap. Germline CDR1 and CDR2: SGHRS and YFSETQ. CDR3: CASSLAHIYDGYTF. The CDR3 DNA sequence: TGCGCCAGCAGCTTGGCCCACATATATGATGGCTACACCTTC. The whole variable domain, filled in from reference TRBV5-1 and TRBJ1-2, reads KAGVTQTPRYLIKTRGQQVTLSCSPISGHRSVSWYQQTPGQGLQFLFEYFSETQRNKGNFPGRFSGRQFSNSRSEMNVSTLELGDSALYLCASSLAHIYDGYTFGSGTRLTVV.

This clone was recorded once. This chain connects TRBV5-1 to TRBJ2-1, with 8 bases aligning to TRBD2. This CDR3 is 14 amino acids long. Germline V lookup: CDR1 SGHRS, CDR2 YFSETQ. The J segment lost 9 bases and the V segment lost 0 bases, leaving 5 bases of the junction unmatched. Written as DNA, the CDR3 is TGCGCCAGCAGCTTGGCGGGAGGGCAACCTGAGCAGTTCTTC. The encoded protein is CASSLAGGQPEQFF.

This clone was seen a single time. The chain recombines TRBV4-3 with TRBJ2-5; the match to TRBD2 covers 10 bases. Losses at the gene ends were 5 bases for V and 5 bases for J; bases not matched to a gene: 11. Germline V gene data show CDR1 as LGHNA and CDR2 as YSLEER. The CDR3 extends over 16 amino acids. CDR3 DNA: TGCGCCAGCAGCTCGGGACTAGCGCTTGGGGGGGAGACCCAGTACTTC. It codes for CASSSGLALGGETQYF.

The chain's CDR3 is CASSLFVIGQAIPSYEQYF. In nucleotides, the CDR3 is TGTGCCAGCAGCCTTTTCGTAATAGGACAGGCCATCCCTTCGTACGAGCAGTACTTC. The V call is TRBV11-3, the J call TRBJ2-7; 7 nucleotides agree with TRBD1. CDR1 is SGHNT, CDR2 YENEEA, per germline. This CDR3 spans 19 amino acids. V trimming: 5 bases; J trimming: 4 bases; junction bases outside the gene matches: 23. Using reference TRBV11-3 and TRBJ2-7 for the parts outside the CDR3, the full variable domain is EAGVVQSPRYKIIEKKQPVAFWCNPISGHNTLYWYLQNLGQGPELLIRYENEEAVDDSQLPKDRFSAERLKGVDSTLKIQPAELGDSAVYLCASSLFVIGQAIPSYEQYFGPGTRLTVT.

This CDR3 reads CAIREPGTENTEAFF. The CDR3 DNA is TGTGCCATCAGGGAGCCCGGGACAGAGAACACTGAAGCTTTCTTT. This sequence joins TRBV10-3 and TRBJ1-1; 7 bases are a match to TRBD1. V was clipped by 6 bases and J by 1 base; unmatched bases: 8. This CDR3 spans 15 amino acids. Germline loops: CDR1 ENHRY, CDR2 SYGVKD.

The chain couples TRBV19 to TRBJ2-7, with 11 bases matching TRBD1. This CDR3 spans 14 amino acids. Germline CDR1 and CDR2: LNHDA and SQIVND (reference sequence). V lost 5 bases, J lost 2 bases, and 2 bases stayed unmatched. CDR3 sequence (DNA): TGTGCCAGTAGTCGGGACAGGGGGGCCTACGAGCAGTACTTC. Its protein product is CASSRDRGAYEQYF.

V and J are TRBV25-1 and TRBJ1-2, with 9 bases identical to TRBD1. After removal of 2 bases from V and 5 bases from J, the junction contained 6 bases not matched to a gene. Germline CDR1 is MGHDK and CDR2 is SYGVNS. This CDR3 is built from 15 residues. CDR3 coding DNA: TGTGCCAGCAGTGAAGAGGACAGGGGAAAGTATGGCTACACCTTC. Protein product: CASSEEDRGKYGYTF.

V is TRBV6-1 and J is TRBJ2-5, with 11 bases aligning to TRBD2. Germline trimming cut 3 bases from V and 6 bases from J; bases unmatched to any gene: 6. This CDR3 has 15 residues. Germline V gene data show CDR1 as MNHNS and CDR2 as SASEGT. In DNA, the CDR3 is TGTGCCAGCAGTGATAGCGGGGGGGCCTGGAAGACCCAGTACTTC. It specifies CASSDSGGAWKTQYF.

V gene TRBV9 combines with J gene TRBJ2-3; a weak D match, TRBD1 (6 bases). Germline V lookup: CDR1 SGDLS, CDR2 YYNGEE. CDR3 length: 15 residues. Trimming cost V 0 bases and J 1 base, with 9 bases left between them. CDR3 DNA: TGTGCCAGCAGCGTAGCGGGACACCGCACAGATACGCAGTATTTT. Encoded protein: CASSVAGHRTDTQYF.